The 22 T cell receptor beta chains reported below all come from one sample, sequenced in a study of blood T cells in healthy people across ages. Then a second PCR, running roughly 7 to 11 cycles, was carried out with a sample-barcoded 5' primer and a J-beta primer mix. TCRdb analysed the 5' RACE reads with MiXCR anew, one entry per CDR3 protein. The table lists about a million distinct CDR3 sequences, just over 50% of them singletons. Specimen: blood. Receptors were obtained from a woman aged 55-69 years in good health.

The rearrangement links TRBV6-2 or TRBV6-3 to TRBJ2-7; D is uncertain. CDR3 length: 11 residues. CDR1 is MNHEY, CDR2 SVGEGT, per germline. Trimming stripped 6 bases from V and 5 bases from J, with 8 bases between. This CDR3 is CASSRVDEQYF. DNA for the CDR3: TGTGCCAGCAGCCGCGTTGACGAGCAGTACTTC.

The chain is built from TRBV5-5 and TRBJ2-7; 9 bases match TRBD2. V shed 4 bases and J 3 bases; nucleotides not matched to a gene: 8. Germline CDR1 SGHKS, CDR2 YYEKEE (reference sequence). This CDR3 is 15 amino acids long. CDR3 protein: CASSPGLAGYYEQYF. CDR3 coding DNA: TGTGCCAGCAGCCCCGGTCTAGCGGGATACTACGAGCAGTACTTC.

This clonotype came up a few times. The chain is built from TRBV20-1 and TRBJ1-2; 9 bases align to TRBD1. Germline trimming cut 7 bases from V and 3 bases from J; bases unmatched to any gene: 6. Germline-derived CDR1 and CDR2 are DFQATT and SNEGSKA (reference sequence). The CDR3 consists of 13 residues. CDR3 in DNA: TGCAGTGTCCCCGGGACAGGGCACTATGGCTACACCTTC. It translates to CSVPGTGHYGYTF.

Here the CDR3 DNA reads TGTGCCACCTCCGGGACAGAGGGCGGGAGACTGTACTTC. This encodes CATSGTEGGRLYF. This chain joins TRBV7-6 and TRBJ2-5; D may be TRBD1 or TRBD2 (7 bases each). This CDR3 spans 13 amino acids. Germline loops: CDR1 SGHVS, CDR2 FNYEAQ. The V end lost 10 bases, the J end lost 13 bases, and 25 bases lay between the germline ends.

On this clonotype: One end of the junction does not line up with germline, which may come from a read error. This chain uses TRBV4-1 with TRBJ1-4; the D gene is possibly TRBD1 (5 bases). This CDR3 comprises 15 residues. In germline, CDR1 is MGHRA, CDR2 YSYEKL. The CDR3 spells CASGQGGGARGKLFF. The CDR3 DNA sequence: TGCGCCAGCGGCCAAGGAGGAGGGGCGCGTGGAAAACTGTTTTTT.

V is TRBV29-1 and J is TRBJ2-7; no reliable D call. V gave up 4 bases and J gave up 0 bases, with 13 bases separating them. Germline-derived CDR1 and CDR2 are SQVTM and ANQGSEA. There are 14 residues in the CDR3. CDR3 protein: CSVATAGSSYEQYF. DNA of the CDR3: TGCAGCGTTGCAACAGCCGGTTCCTCCTACGAGCAGTACTTC.

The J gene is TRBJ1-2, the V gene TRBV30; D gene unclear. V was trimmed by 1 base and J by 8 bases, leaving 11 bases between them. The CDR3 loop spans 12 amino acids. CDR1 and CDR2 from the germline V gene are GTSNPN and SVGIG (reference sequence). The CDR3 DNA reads TGTGCCTGGAGTGGATCCAATTTGGGCTACACCTTC. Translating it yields CAWSGSNLGYTF.

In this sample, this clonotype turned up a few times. The DNA for the CDR3 is TGTGCCATCAGTGTCGCGAACCCCAACGAGCAGTACTTC. It yields the protein CAISVANPNEQYF. The chain recombines TRBV10-3 with TRBJ2-7; the D is unclear. CDR3 length equals 13 residues. The germline V gene has CDR1 ENHRY and CDR2 SYGVKD. V lost 4 bases and J lost 5, with 12 bases in between.

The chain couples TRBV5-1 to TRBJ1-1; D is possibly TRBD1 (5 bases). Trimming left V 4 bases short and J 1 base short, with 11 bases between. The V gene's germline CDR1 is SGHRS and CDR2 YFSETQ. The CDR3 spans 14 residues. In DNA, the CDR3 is TGCGCCAGCAGCGGAGGACAAACGAACACTGAAGCTTTCTTT. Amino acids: CASSGGQTNTEAFF.

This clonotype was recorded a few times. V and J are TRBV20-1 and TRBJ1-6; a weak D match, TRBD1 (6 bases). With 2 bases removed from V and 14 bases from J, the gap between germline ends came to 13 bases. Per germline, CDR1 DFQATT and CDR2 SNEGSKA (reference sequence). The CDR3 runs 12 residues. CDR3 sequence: CSARPGGTSLHF. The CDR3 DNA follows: TGCAGTGCTAGACCCGGAGGGACATCCCTCCACTTT.

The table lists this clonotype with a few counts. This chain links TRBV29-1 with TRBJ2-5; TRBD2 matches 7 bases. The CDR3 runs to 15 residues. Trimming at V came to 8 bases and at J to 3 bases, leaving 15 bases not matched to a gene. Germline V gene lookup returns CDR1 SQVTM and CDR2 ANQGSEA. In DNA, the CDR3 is TGCAGCATGAGGGACTACCCGATGTTCAAAGAGACCCAGTACTTC. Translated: CSMRDYPMFKETQYF.

The CDR3 nucleotides read TGTGCCAGCAGCCGAAGGGGTGTCCTTGGGGCCAACGTCCTGACTTTC. This gives the protein CASSRRGVLGANVLTF. V and J are TRBV14 and TRBJ2-6; perhaps TRBD1 as D (5 bases). Germline V gives CDR1 SGHDN, CDR2 FVKESK. Trimming removed 4 bases from V and 3 bases from J, with 13 bases in between. The CDR3 spans 16 residues.

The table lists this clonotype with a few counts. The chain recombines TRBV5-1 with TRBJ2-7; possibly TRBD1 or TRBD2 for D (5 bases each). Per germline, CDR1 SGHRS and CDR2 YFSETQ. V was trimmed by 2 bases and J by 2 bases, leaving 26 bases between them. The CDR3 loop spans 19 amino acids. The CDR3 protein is CASSFIPALPGTPTYEQYF. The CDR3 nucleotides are TGCGCCAGCAGCTTTATACCAGCCCTACCCGGGACGCCTACCTACGAGCAGTACTTC.

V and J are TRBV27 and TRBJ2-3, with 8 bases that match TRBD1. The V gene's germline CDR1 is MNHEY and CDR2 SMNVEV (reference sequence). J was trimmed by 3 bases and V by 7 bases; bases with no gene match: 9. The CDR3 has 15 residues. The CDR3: CASTRNRGWTDTQYF. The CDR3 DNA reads TGTGCCAGCACACGAAACAGGGGGTGGACAGATACGCAGTATTTT.

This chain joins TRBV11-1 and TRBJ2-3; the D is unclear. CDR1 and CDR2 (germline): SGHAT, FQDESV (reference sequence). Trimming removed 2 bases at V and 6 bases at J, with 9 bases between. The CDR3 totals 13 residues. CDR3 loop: CASSLMLKDTQYF. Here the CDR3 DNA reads TGTGCCAGCAGCTTAATGCTGAAGGATACGCAGTATTTT.

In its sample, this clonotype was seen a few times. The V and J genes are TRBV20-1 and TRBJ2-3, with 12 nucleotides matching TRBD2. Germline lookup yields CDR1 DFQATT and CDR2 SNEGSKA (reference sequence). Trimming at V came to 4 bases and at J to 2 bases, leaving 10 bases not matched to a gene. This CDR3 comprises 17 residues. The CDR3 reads CSATRRASGRDTDTQYF. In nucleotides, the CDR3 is TGCAGTGCTACCCGACGAGCTAGCGGGAGGGACACAGATACGCAGTATTTT.

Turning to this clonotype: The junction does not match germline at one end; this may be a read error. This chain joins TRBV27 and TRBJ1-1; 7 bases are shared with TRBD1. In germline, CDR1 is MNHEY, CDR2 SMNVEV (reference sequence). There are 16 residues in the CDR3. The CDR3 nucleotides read TGTGCCAGCAGTTTATTCAGCCTCACAGGGGACACTGAAGCTTACTTT. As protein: CASSLFSLTGDTEAYF.

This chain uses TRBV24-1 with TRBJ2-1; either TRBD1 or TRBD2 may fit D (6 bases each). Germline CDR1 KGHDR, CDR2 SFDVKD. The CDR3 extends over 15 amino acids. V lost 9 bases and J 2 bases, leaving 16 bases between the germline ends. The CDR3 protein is CATGGNRDPYNEQFF. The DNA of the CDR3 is TGTGCCACCGGGGGGAACAGGGACCCCTACAATGAGCAGTTCTTC.

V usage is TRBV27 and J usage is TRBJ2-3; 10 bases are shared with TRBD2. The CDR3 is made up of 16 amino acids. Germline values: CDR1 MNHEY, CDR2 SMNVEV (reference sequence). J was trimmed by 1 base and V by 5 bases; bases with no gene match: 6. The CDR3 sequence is CASSTTLAGGTDTQYF. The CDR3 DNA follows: TGTGCCAGCAGTACCACCCTAGCGGGGGGCACAGATACGCAGTATTTT.

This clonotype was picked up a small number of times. CDR3 sequence: CSASAGTSGYNEQFF. The CDR3 nucleotides read TGCAGTGCTAGCGCCGGGACTAGCGGTTACAATGAGCAGTTCTTC. The chain is built from TRBV20-1 and TRBJ2-1; 11 bases fit TRBD2. The ends lost 3 bases at V and 4 bases at J; junction bases unmatched: 5. Germline assignment: CDR1 DFQATT and CDR2 SNEGSKA (reference sequence). The CDR3 extends over 15 amino acids.

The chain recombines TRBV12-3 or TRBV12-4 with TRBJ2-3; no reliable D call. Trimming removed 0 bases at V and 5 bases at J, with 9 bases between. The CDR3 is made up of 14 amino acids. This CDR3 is CASSLAERRDTQYF. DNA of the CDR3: TGTGCCAGCAGTTTAGCGGAGAGAAGAGATACGCAGTATTTT.

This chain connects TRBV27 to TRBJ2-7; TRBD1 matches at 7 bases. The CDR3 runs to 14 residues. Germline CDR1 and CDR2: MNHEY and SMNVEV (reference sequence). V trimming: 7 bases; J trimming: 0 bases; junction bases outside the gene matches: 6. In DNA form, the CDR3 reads TGTGCCAGCACCTGGACAGGATTCTCCTACGAGCAGTACTTC. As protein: CASTWTGFSYEQYF.